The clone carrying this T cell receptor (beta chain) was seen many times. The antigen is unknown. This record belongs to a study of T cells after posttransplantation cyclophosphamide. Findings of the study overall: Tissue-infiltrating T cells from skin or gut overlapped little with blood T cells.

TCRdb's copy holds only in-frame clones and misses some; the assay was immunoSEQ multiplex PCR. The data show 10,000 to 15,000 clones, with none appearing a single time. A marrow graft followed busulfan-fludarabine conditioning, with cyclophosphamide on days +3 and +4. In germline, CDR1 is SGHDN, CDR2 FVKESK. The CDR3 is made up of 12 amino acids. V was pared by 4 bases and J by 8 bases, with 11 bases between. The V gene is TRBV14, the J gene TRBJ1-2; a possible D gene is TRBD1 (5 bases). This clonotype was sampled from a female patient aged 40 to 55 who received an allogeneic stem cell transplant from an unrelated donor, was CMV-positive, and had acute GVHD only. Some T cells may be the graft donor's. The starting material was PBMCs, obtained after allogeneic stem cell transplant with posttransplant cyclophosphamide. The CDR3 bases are TGTGCCAGCAGCCGCAGGGTCCAGGGCTACACCTTC. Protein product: CASSRRVQGYTF.